Below are 25 T cell receptor beta chains sequenced from a single sample in a study of CD8+ T cells in alopecia areata. The sample's treatment: oral pan-JAK inhibitor, 5-10 mg twice daily. Following extraction, RNA underwent reverse transcription to cDNA, which served as the sequencing template. TCRdb keeps only in-frame clones here, not all; method: immunoSEQ multiplex PCR. Among under 300,000 clones listed, roughly 60% were seen once. The specimen was CD4+ T cells sorted from blood, collected around week 54, from a patient treated with tofacitinib. The receptors originated from a human donor with alopecia areata.

The chain uses TRBV7-9 and TRBJ1-3; 8 positions agree with TRBD1. V trimming: 8 bases; J trimming: 0 bases; junction bases outside the gene matches: 9. The CDR3 spans 16 residues. Germline assignment: CDR1 SEHNR and CDR2 FQNEAQ (reference sequence). The CDR3 region has the DNA TGTGCCAGCTGGGACAGGTCCTTAGGCTCTGGAAACACCATATATTTT. It translates to CASWDRSLGSGNTIYF.

The chain employs TRBV19 and TRBJ1-4; D is unresolved. The V gene lost 1 base and the J gene lost 14 bases, with 20 bases spanning the gap. CDR1 and CDR2 (germline): LNHDA, SQIVND (reference sequence). CDR3 length: 15 residues. CDR3 DNA: TGTGCCAGTAGTATAGCCCTCGGGTCAGGACGTACGCTGTTTTTT. It is translated as CASSIALGSGRTLFF.

This clone was recorded a few times. Here the CDR3 reads CASSLPGEGYGYTF. The CDR3 nucleotides are TGTGCCAGCAGCTTGCCAGGGGAAGGCTATGGCTACACCTTC. The chain has TRBV5-6 and TRBJ1-2; a possible D gene is TRBD1 (6 bases). This CDR3 comprises 14 residues. From germline, CDR1 is SGHDT and CDR2 YYEEEE. V shed 1 base and J shed 4 bases, with 11 bases lying between them.

V usage is TRBV5-1 and J usage is TRBJ2-5; the match to TRBD1 covers 8 bases. The CDR3 runs to 13 residues. Germline CDR1 is SGHRS and CDR2 is YFSETQ. V was pared by 6 bases and J by 4 bases, with 5 bases of the junction left unmatched. The CDR3 coding sequence is TGCGCCAGCAAAGGGACAGGAGGAGAGACCCAGTACTTC. Protein sequence: CASKGTGGETQYF.

CDR3 in DNA: TGCAGCGTAACGGGCCGGAGAGGGGGGTTAAACATTCAGTACTTC. Protein sequence: CSVTGRRGGLNIQYF. The V and J genes are TRBV29-1 and TRBJ2-4; TRBD1 or TRBD2 may be the D gene (6 bases each). This CDR3 contains 15 residues. With 6 bases removed from V and 6 bases from J, the gap between germline ends came to 21 bases. Germline V gives CDR1 SQVTM, CDR2 ANQGSEA. The full variable domain, its missing parts supplied by reference TRBV29-1 and TRBJ2-4, is SAVISQKPSRDICQRGTSLTIQCQVDSQVTMMFWYRQQPGQSLTLIATANQGSEATYESGFVIDKFPISRPNLTFSTLTVSNMSPEDSSIYLCSVTGRRGGLNIQYFGAGTRLSVL.

This clone was picked up one time. V gene TRBV20-1 combines with J gene TRBJ1-1; D remains unclear. Between the trimmed V and J ends, which lost 3 bases and 5 bases, there was a span of 7 bases. Germline values: CDR1 DFQATT, CDR2 SNEGSKA (reference sequence). The CDR3 is 11 amino acids. CDR3 DNA sequence: TGCAGTGCTAGTATTGGGACTGAAGCTTTCTTT. It is translated as CSASIGTEAFF.

Here the CDR3 reads CASSEAQKGVETQYF. The CDR3 nucleotides are TGTGCCAGCAGTGAAGCCCAGAAAGGGGTAGAGACCCAGTACTTC. The V call is TRBV2, the J call TRBJ2-5, with D tentatively TRBD1 (5 bases). The CDR3 is 15 residues long. Germline CDR1 and CDR2: SNHLY and FYNNEI. Trimming cost V 0 bases and J 4 bases, with 12 bases left between them.

The V call is TRBV9, the J call TRBJ2-1; tentatively, D is TRBD2 (7 bases). This CDR3 region has 15 residues. Germline-derived CDR1 and CDR2 are SGDLS and YYNGEE. Trimming removed 7 bases at V and 6 bases at J, with 20 bases between. CDR3: CASSPSGGPLNEQFF. DNA of the CDR3: TGTGCCAGCTCCCCCTCGGGGGGCCCCCTCAATGAGCAGTTCTTC.

This chain joins TRBV29-1 and TRBJ2-1; a weak D match, TRBD1 (5 bases). CDR3 length: 14 residues. V lost 7 bases and J lost 0, with 13 bases in between. Germline V gene data show CDR1 as SQVTM and CDR2 as ANQGSEA. CDR3 amino acids: CSATYRSSYNEQFF. CDR3 coding DNA: TGCAGCGCAACTTACAGGAGCTCCTACAATGAGCAGTTCTTC.

This clone was detected only a few times. The rearrangement links TRBV2 to TRBJ2-1; 10 nucleotides align to TRBD1. Germline V gene data show CDR1 as SNHLY and CDR2 as FYNNEI. This CDR3 is 14 amino acids long. V shed 6 bases and J 6 bases; nucleotides not matched to a gene: 5. The CDR3 bases are TGTGCCAGCAGCCGGGACAGGGGACGCAATGAGCAGTTCTTC. Its translation: CASSRDRGRNEQFF.

The rearrangement uses TRBV10-3 and TRBJ2-5; possible D gene TRBD1, 6 bases. This CDR3 is 15 amino acids long. Germline-derived CDR1 and CDR2 are ENHRY and SYGVKD. The ends were cut back, 4 bases at V and 4 bases at J, with 16 bases in the middle. CDR3 bases: TGTGCCATCAGTGGGCCCGCAGGGGAAGGAGAGACCCAGTACTTC. Its protein is CAISGPAGEGETQYF.

V is TRBV29-1 and J is TRBJ1-2; tentative D call: TRBD1 (6 bases). The germline V gene encodes CDR1 SQVTM and CDR2 ANQGSEA. V lost 8 bases and J lost 4, with 17 bases in between. The length of the CDR3 is 13 residues. CDR3 sequence (DNA): TGCAGCCTCTCGCGGGGGGCGGGCTATGGCTACACCTTC. Amino acids: CSLSRGAGYGYTF.

This chain uses TRBV30 with TRBJ1-1; the D gene is possibly TRBD1 (5 bases). With 1 base removed from V and 4 bases from J, the gap between germline ends came to 10 bases. The CDR3 is 13 amino acids. The germline V gene encodes CDR1 GTSNPN and CDR2 SVGIG (reference sequence). CDR3 in amino acids: CAWSGDRGTEAFF. As DNA, the CDR3 is TGTGCCTGGAGTGGGGATAGGGGCACTGAAGCTTTCTTT. Based on the CDR3 plus reference TRBV30 and TRBJ1-1, the full variable domain is SQTIHQWPATLVQPVGSPLSLECTVEGTSNPNLYWYRQAAGRGLQLLFYSVGIGQISSEVPQNLSASRPQDRQFILSSKKLLLSDSGFYLCAWSGDRGTEAFFGQGTRLTVV.

The chain combines TRBV29-1 with TRBJ2-7; D is uncertain. The CDR3 is made up of 12 amino acids. Trimming cost V 7 bases and J 2 bases, with 12 bases left between them. Germline V gene sequence: CDR1 SQVTM, CDR2 ANQGSEA. DNA for the CDR3: TGCAGCGCTCGTATGGAAACCTACGAGCAGTACTTC. Its translation: CSARMETYEQYF.

The chain links TRBV25-1 to TRBJ1-5; possibly TRBD1 for D (5 bases). The CDR3 is 15 residues long. V lost 2 bases to trimming and J lost 1 base, with 9 bases between them. The germline gives CDR1 MGHDK, CDR2 SYGVNS. CDR3 residues: CASSEGGRSNQPQHF. Written as DNA, the CDR3 is TGTGCCAGCAGTGAAGGGGGTAGGAGCAATCAGCCCCAGCATTTT.

The gene calls are TRBV29-1 and TRBJ2-5; 10 bases map to TRBD1. Germline-derived CDR1 and CDR2 are SQVTM and ANQGSEA. The V and J ends lost 4 bases and 2 bases, in that order; junction bases with no gene match: 1. This CDR3 spans 13 amino acids. The CDR3 DNA is TGCAGCGTTGGGGGACAGGGGCAAGAGACCCAGTACTTC. It is translated as CSVGGQGQETQYF.

The gene calls are TRBV4-2 and TRBJ2-7; D remains ambiguous. The V gene's germline CDR1 is LGHNA and CDR2 YNFKEQ. V gave up 2 bases and J gave up 1 base, with 9 bases separating them. This CDR3 has 14 residues. In DNA, the CDR3 is TGTGCCAGCAGCCAACGACTCCGTTCCTACGAGCAGTACTTC. Its translation is CASSQRLRSYEQYF.

CDR3 in amino acids: CASSLGTEAFF. The CDR3 bases are TGTGCCAGCAGCTTAGGTACTGAAGCTTTCTTT. The chain recombines TRBV7-8 with TRBJ1-1; D gene ambiguous. The CDR3 extends over 11 amino acids. CDR1 is SGHVS, CDR2 FQNEAQ, per germline. The V and J ends lost 1 base and 5 bases respectively, with 2 bases between them.

The V and J genes are TRBV2 and TRBJ2-1, with TRBD2 matching 7 bases. Looked up from germline, CDR1 is SNHLY and CDR2 is FYNNEI. V was clipped by 4 bases and J by 7 bases; unmatched bases: 7. The CDR3 has 14 residues. The chain's CDR3 is CASSVKGGVNEQFF. The CDR3 DNA reads as TGTGCCAGCAGTGTTAAGGGAGGGGTGAATGAGCAGTTCTTC.

This clone was picked up a small number of times. The J gene is TRBJ1-5, the V gene TRBV6-5; D perhaps matches TRBD1 (5 bases). The CDR3 runs 13 residues. Trimming took off 2 bases at V and 6 bases at J, with 8 bases between the two ends. CDR1 MNHEY and CDR2 SVGAGI come from the germline V gene. CDR3 bases: TGTGCCAGCAGTTACCAGGGAGGTCAGCCCCAGCATTTT. Its protein is CASSYQGGQPQHF.

The rearrangement joins TRBV6-7 to TRBJ1-5; D ambiguous. Being an ORF, TRBV6-7 has a function that is uncertain. The CDR3 extends over 12 amino acids. V lost 0 bases and J lost 6, with 3 bases in between. Here the CDR3 reads CASSYSTQPQHF. DNA for the CDR3: TGTGCCAGCAGTTACTCGACTCAGCCCCAGCATTTT.

This clone showed up just a few times. The chain joins TRBV6-6 to TRBJ1-2; tentative D call: TRBD1 (6 bases). V lost 10 bases and J 4 bases, leaving 16 bases between the germline ends. Germline lookup yields CDR1 MNHNY and CDR2 SVGAGI (reference sequence). This CDR3 has 13 amino acids. The chain's CDR3 is CATTGPRGYGYTF. In DNA form, the CDR3 reads TGTGCCACCACAGGGCCCCGTGGCTATGGCTACACCTTC.

This clone appeared a few times. The V call is TRBV10-3, the J call TRBJ2-7, with D unresolved. Between the trimmed V and J ends, which lost 3 bases and 2 bases, there was a span of 8 bases. Germline V CDR1 and CDR2: ENHRY, SYGVKD. This CDR3 has 13 residues. As DNA, the CDR3 is TGTGCCATCAGTGACTCGCCGACCTACGAGCAGTACTTC. It encodes CAISDSPTYEQYF.

The chain recombines TRBV15 with TRBJ1-5, with a tentative D call TRBD1 (5 bases). The CDR3 covers 14 residues. CDR1 LNHNV and CDR2 YYDKDF come from the germline V gene (reference sequence). V gave up 0 bases and J gave up 7 bases, with 10 bases separating them. The CDR3, as DNA: TGTGCCACCAGCAGAGATGGGGGATACCAGCCCCAGCATTTT. It translates to CATSRDGGYQPQHF.

This CDR3 reads CASSDPSDIAKDQPQHF. DNA of the CDR3: TGTGCCAGCAGTGACCCCTCGGACATCGCTAAGGATCAGCCCCAGCATTTT. The gene calls are TRBV2 and TRBJ1-5; TRBD1 might be the D (5 bases). The V end was cut by 3 bases, the J end by 5 bases, with 20 bases between. The germline CDR1 and CDR2 sequences are SNHLY and FYNNEI. CDR3 length: 17 amino acids.